Detailed here is one T cell receptor beta chain. Antigen: not known. Naive CD8 populations comprised CD45RO-negative cells positively selected for CCR7, excluding terminally differentiated effector memory CD45RA+ cells. This record comes from a study of shared clonotypes between healthy human individuals. Whole-study context: Each donor had three CD4 naive, three CD4 memory, two CD8 naive and one CD8 memory plate.

Produced via immunoSEQ multiplex PCR; TCRdb's table is partial and in-frame only. This sample has roughly 2,000,000 clones; 85% to 95% occur once, and the top ten carry around 1.7%. The CDR3 contains 15 residues. Germline CDR1 and CDR2: MNHEY and SVGAGI. V lost 0 bases and J 1 base, leaving 6 bases between the germline ends. Study-wide findings and caveats: Several donors showed sharing of about 4.6% of naive CD4 clonotypes. Sequencing depth was expected to influence donor clonotype sharing.

This TCR derives from a young man in good health. Some clones in this sample may be carry-over from other donors' samples. The V gene is TRBV6-5, the J gene TRBJ2-2, with D possibly being TRBD2 (6 bases). Sequenced: naive CD8+ T cells from PBMCs. This CDR3 is CASSYSEGNTGELFF. CDR3 bases: TGTGCCAGCAGTTACTCGGAGGGGAACACCGGGGAGCTGTTTTTT.